This T cell receptor beta chain stems from a study of blood T cell repertoires in COVID-19. TCRdb keeps only in-frame clones here, not all; method: immunoSEQ multiplex PCR. Of about 280,000 clones in the sample, approximately 88% were seen once. Trimming removed 4 bases at V and 4 bases at J, with 8 bases between. CDR1 SGHAT and CDR2 FQDESV come from the germline V gene (reference sequence). CDR3 length equals 13 residues. Material for sequencing was PBMCs or T cells enriched from blood (not recorded which). The sequence was collected from a woman aged 25 to 39 who had recovered from COVID-19. The chain employs TRBV11-1 and TRBJ1-3; no firm D call. The CDR3 nucleotides read TGTGCCAGCAGCTGGGGAGAAGGAAACACCATATATTTT. Translated, it gives CASSWGEGNTIYF.